The source of this TCR beta chain is a study of blood T cells in healthy people across ages. Primers used in a second PCR of about 7 to 12 cycles were a sample-barcoded 5' primer and a J-beta primer mix. TCRdb used MiXCR to reprocess the 5' RACE reads, holding one entry per CDR3 protein. The table has some 1.8 million distinct CDR3 sequences, roughly two fifths seen once. Whole-study results and caveats: PBMCs went unsorted, and a conclusive naive versus antigen-experienced comparison was therefore prevented. Comparison with aged donors showed that long-lived donors had more naive CD4+ cells and higher diversity.

Individuals who donated were healthy Caucasians from Russia aged 6 to 90. Isolating PBMCs gave at least 6 million of these cells per sample. As regards this clonotype: Its antigen is still unknown.

The TCR sequence derives from a human donor in good health. Input material: blood.

This CDR3 is CAWTRGGLSVQFF. For the CDR3, the DNA is TGTGCCTGGACCCGGGGGGGCCTTAGTGTGCAGTTCTTC. The J gene is TRBJ2-1, the V gene TRBV30, with 8 positions matching TRBD2. J lost 12 bases, V lost 4 bases, and 11 bases had no gene match. CDR1 and CDR2 (germline): GTSNPN, SVGIG (reference sequence). The CDR3 runs to 13 residues.